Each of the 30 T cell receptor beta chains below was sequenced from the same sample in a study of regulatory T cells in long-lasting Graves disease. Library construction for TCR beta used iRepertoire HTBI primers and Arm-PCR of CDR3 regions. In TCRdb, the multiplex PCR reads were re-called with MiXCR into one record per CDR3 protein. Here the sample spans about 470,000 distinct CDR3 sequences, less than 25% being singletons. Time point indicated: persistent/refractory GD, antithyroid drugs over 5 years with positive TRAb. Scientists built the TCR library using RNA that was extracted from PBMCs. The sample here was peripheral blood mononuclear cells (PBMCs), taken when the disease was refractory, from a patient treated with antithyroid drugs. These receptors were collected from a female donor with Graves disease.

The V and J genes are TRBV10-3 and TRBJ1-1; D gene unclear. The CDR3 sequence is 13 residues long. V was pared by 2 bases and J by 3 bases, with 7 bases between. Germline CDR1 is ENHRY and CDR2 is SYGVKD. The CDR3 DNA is TGTGCCATCAGTGAGAGGGAGCACACTGAAGCTTTCTTT. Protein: CAISEREHTEAFF.

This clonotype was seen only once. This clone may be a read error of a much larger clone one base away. CDR3 in amino acids: CSASSSASWTHEQYF. The CDR3 nucleotides are TGCAGTGCTAGTTCCTCGGCTAGCTGGACCCACGAGCAGTACTTC. V and J are TRBV20-1 and TRBJ2-7; the D gene is possibly TRBD2 (5 bases). Germline V gene data show CDR1 as DFQATT and CDR2 as SNEGSKA (reference sequence). The CDR3 runs 15 residues. Deletions cut 3 bases from V and 5 bases from J, with 20 bases between.

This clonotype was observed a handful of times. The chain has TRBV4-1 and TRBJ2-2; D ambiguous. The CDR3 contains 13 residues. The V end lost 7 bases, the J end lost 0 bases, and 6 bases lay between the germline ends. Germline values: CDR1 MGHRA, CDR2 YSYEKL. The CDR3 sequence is CASTGSNTGELFF. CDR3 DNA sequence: TGCGCCAGCACAGGTTCGAACACCGGGGAGCTGTTTTTT.

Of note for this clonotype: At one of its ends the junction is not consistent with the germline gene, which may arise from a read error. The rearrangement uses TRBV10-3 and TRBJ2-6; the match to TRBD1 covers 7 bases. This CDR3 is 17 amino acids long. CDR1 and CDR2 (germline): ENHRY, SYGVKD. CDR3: CAISRQGMSTGANVLTF. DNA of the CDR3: TGTGCCATCAGCAGACAGGGAATGTCGACTGGGGCCAACGTCCTGACTTTT.

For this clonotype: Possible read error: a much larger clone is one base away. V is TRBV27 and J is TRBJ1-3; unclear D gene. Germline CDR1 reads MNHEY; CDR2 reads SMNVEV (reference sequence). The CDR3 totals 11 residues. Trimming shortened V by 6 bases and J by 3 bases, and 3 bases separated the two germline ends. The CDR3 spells CASRDGNTIYF. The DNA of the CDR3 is TGTGCCAGCAGAGATGGAAACACCATATATTTT.

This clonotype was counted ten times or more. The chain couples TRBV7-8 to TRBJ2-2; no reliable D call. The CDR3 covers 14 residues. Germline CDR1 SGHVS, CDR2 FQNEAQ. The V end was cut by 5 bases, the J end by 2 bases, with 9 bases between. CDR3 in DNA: TGTGCCAGCAGCCCTGTTTTTAACACCGGGGAGCTGTTTTTT. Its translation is CASSPVFNTGELFF.

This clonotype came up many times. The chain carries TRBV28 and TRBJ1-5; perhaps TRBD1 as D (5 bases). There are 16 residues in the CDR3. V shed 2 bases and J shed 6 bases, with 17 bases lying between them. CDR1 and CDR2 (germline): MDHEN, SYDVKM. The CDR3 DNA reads TGTGCCAGCAGTTTAATGCGGCAGGGACGGGTTCAGCCCCAGCATTTT. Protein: CASSLMRQGRVQPQHF.

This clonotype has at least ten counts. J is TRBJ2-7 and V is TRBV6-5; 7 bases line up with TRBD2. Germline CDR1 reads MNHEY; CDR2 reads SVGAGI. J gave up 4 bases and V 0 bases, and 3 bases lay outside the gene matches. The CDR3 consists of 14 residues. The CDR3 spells CASSYSTSNYEQYF. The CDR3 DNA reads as TGTGCCAGCAGTTACTCGACTAGCAATTACGAGCAGTACTTC.

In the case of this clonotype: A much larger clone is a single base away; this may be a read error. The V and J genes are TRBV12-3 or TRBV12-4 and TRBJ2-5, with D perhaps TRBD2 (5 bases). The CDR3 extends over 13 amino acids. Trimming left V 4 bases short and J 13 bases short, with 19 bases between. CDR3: CASSSAAGYERYF. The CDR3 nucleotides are TGTGCCAGCAGTTCTGCCGCGGGCTACGAGCGGTACTTC.

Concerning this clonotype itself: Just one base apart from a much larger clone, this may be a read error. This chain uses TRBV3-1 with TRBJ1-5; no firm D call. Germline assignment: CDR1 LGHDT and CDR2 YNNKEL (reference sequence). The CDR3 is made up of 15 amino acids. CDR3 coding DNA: TGTGCCAGCAGCCAAGATTCACAGAGCAATCGGCCCCAGCATTTT. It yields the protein CASSQDSQSNRPQHF.

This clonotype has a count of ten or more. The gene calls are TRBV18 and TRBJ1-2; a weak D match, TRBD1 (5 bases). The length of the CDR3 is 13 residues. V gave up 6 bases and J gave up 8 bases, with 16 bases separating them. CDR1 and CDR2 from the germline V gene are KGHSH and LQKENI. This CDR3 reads CASSPDRALGYTF. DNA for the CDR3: TGTGCCAGCTCCCCTGACAGAGCCCTAGGCTACACCTTC.

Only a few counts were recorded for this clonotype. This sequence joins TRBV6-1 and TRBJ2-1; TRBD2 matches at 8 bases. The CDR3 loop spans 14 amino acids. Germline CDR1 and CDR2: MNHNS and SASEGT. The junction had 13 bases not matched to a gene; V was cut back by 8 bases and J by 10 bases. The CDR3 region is CASLTGTSFGEQFF. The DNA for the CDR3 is TGTGCCAGCTTGACCGGGACTAGTTTTGGCGAGCAGTTCTTC.

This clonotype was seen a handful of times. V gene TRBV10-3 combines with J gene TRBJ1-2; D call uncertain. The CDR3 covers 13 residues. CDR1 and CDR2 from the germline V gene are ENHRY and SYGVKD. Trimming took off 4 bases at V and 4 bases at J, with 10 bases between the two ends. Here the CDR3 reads CAISGRDTYGYTF. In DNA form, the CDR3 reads TGTGCCATCAGTGGCAGAGACACCTATGGCTACACCTTC.

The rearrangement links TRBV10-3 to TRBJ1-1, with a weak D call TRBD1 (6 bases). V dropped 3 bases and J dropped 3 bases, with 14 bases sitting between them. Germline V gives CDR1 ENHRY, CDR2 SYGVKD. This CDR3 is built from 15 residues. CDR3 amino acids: CAISDPGAGYTEAFF. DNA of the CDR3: TGTGCCATCAGTGACCCGGGGGCCGGCTACACTGAAGCTTTCTTT.

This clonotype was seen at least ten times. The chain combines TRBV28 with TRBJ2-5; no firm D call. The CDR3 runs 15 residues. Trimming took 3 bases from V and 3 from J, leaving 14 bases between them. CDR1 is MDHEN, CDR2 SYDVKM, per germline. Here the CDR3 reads CASSLGFLRKETQYF. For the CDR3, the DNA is TGTGCCAGCAGTTTGGGGTTTTTGCGCAAAGAGACCCAGTACTTC.

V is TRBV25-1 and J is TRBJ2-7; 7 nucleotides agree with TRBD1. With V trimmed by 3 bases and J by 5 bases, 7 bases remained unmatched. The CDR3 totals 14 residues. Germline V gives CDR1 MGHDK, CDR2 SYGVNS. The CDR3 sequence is CASSETGFRNEQYF. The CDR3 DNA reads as TGTGCCAGCAGTGAGACAGGGTTTCGCAACGAGCAGTACTTC.

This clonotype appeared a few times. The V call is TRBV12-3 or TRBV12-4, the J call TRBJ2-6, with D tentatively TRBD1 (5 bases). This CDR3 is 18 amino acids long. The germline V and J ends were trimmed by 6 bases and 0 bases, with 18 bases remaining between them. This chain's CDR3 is CASRLGPADNSGANVLTF. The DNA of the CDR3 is TGTGCCAGCAGACTCGGGCCCGCGGACAACTCTGGGGCCAACGTCCTGACTTTC.

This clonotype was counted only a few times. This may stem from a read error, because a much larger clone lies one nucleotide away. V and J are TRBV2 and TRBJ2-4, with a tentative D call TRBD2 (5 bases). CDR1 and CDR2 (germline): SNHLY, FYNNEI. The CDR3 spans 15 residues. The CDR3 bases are TGTGCCAGCAGTGGGGCGGGTATAGCCAAAAACATTCAGTGCTTC. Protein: CASSGAGIAKNIQCF.

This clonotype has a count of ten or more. This CDR3 reads CASTPGGTRYGYTF. CDR3 DNA: TGTGCCAGCACCCCGGGGGGGACTAGGTATGGCTACACCTTC. The chain links TRBV2 to TRBJ1-2; D may be TRBD1 (5 bases). Germline V CDR1 and CDR2: SNHLY, FYNNEI. The CDR3 has 14 residues. Trimming took off 7 bases at V and 5 bases at J, with 17 bases between the two ends.

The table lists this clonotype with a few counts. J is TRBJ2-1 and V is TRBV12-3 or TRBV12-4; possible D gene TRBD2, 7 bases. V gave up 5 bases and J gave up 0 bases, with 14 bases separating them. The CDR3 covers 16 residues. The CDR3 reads CASSPGERGSYNEQFF. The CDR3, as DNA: TGTGCCAGCAGTCCAGGGGAGCGGGGCTCCTACAATGAGCAGTTCTTC.

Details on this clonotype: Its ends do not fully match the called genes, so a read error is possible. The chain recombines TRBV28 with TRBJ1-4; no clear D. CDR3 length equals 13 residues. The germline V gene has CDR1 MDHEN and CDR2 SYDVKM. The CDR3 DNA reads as TGTGCCGGCAGTTCCATTATCGGGGAAAAACTGTTTTTT. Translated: CAGSSIIGEKLFF.

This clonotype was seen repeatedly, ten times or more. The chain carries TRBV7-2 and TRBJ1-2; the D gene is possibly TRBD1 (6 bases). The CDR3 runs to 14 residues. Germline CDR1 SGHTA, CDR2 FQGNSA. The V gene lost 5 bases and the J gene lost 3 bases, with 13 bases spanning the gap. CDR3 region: CASSRSYRDYGYTF. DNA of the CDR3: TGTGCCAGCAGCCGCTCCTACAGGGACTATGGCTACACCTTC.

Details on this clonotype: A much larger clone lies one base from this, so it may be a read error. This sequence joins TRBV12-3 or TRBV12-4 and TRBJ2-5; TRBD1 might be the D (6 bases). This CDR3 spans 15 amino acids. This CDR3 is CASSWGRGVRETRYF. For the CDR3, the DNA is TGTGCCAGCAGTTGGGGCAGGGGTGTTAGAGAGACCCGGTACTTC.

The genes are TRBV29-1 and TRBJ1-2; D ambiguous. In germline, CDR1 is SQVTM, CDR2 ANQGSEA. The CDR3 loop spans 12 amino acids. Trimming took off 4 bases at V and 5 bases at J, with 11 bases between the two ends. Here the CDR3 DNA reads TGCAGCGTTGGTGGCAGGACTTATGGCTACACCTTC. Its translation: CSVGGRTYGYTF. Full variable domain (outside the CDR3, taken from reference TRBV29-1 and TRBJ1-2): SAVISQKPSRDICQRGTSLTIQCQVDSQVTMMFWYRQQPGQSLTLIATANQGSEATYESGFVIDKFPISRPNLTFSTLTVSNMSPEDSSIYLCSVGGRTYGYTFGSGTRLTVV.

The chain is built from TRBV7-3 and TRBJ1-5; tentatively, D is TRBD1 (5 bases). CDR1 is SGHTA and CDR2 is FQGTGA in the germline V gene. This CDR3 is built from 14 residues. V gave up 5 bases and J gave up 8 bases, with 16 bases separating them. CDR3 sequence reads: CASSPTGGMEPQHF. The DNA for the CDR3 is TGTGCCAGCAGCCCCACGGGGGGTATGGAGCCCCAGCATTTT.

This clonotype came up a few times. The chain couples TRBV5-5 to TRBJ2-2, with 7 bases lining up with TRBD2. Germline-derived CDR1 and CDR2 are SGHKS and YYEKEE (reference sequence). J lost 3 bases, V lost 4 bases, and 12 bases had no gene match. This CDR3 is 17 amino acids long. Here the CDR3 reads CASSPRFLAVYTGELFF. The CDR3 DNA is TGTGCCAGCAGCCCCAGGTTTCTAGCGGTATACACCGGGGAGCTGTTTTTT.

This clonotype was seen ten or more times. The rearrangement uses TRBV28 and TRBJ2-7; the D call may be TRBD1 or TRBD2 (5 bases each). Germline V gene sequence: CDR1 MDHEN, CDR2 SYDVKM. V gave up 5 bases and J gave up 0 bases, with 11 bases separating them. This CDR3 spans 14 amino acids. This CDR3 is CASSIGTDSYEQYF. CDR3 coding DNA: TGTGCCAGCAGTATCGGGACGGACTCCTACGAGCAGTACTTC.

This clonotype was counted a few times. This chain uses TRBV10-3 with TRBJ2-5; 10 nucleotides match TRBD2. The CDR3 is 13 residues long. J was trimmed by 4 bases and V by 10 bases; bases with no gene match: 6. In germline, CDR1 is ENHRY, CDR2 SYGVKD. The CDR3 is CATRAGGGETQYF. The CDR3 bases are TGTGCCACTAGAGCGGGAGGGGGAGAGACCCAGTACTTC.

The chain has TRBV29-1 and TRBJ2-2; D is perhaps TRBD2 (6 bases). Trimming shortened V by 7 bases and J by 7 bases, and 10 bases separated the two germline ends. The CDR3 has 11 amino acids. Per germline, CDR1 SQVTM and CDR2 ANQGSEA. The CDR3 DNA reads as TGCAGCGGGGCGGGAATCGGGGAGCTGTTTTTT. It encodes CSGAGIGELFF.

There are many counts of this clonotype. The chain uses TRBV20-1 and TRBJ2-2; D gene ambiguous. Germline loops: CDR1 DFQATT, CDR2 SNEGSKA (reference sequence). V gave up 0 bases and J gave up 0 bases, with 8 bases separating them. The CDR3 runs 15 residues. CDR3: CSARDLYANTGELFF. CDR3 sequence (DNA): TGCAGTGCTAGAGATCTCTACGCGAACACCGGGGAGCTGTTTTTT.